This T cell receptor beta chain comes out of a study of response to subunit inactivated influenza vaccine. Trimming shortened V by 4 bases and J by 0 bases, and 6 bases separated the two germline ends. Germline V gene sequence: CDR1 MGHRA, CDR2 YSYEKL. The CDR3 spans 14 residues. TCRdb used MiXCR to reprocess the RT-PCR reads, holding one entry per CDR3 protein. The data contain about 500,000 distinct CDR3 sequences, approximately 17% of them singletons. The chain is built from TRBV4-1 and TRBJ1-4, with D uncertain. The sequence derives from a man between 50 and 75 years old who received an inactivated influenza vaccine. The material was CD4+ T cells sorted from PBMCs, obtained around 2 years after vaccination. CDR3 DNA sequence: TGCGCCAGCAGCCCAAACCCAACTAATGAAAAACTGTTTTTT. This encodes CASSPNPTNEKLFF.